The 21 T cell receptor beta chains below all came from one sample that was sequenced in a study of OX40 agonist ivuxolimab in advanced cancers. TCRdb's copy holds only in-frame clones and misses some; the assay was immunoSEQ multiplex PCR. Of about 68,000 clones listed, about 90% are singletons. Sequenced here: CD4+ or CD8+ T cells sorted from blood, sampled in a trial of the OX40 agonist ivuxolimab. Every receptor here comes from an adult with an advanced solid tumor such as melanoma, head and neck, liver or kidney cancer.

The gene calls are TRBV6-6 and TRBJ1-5, with a tentative D call TRBD1 (5 bases). V was trimmed by 6 bases and J by 2 bases, leaving 11 bases between them. Looked up from germline, CDR1 is MNHNY and CDR2 is SVGAGI (reference sequence). CDR3 length: 14 amino acids. In nucleotides, the CDR3 is TGTGCCAGCAGGGTAGGAGGGGGCAATCAGCCCCAGCATTTT. Translation: CASRVGGGNQPQHF.

The chain uses TRBV30 and TRBJ1-1; D is unresolved. V lost 0 bases and J 0 bases, leaving 5 bases between the germline ends. Germline CDR1 and CDR2: GTSNPN and SVGIG (reference sequence). There are 13 residues in the CDR3. CDR3 amino acids: CAWSVVLNTEAFF. DNA of the CDR3: TGTGCCTGGAGTGTAGTCCTGAACACTGAAGCTTTCTTT.

The count of this clone is one. The rearrangement joins TRBV7-3 to TRBJ2-1, with D possibly matching TRBD2 (6 bases). Germline loops: CDR1 SGHTA, CDR2 FQGTGA. The CDR3 runs to 13 residues. Trimming shortened V by 3 bases and J by 6 bases, and 9 bases separated the two germline ends. CDR3 in amino acids: CASSLNGGNEQFF. The CDR3, as DNA: TGTGCCAGCAGCTTGAACGGGGGCAATGAGCAGTTCTTC. Full variable domain (rest looked up from reference TRBV7-3 and TRBJ2-1): GAGVSQTPSNKVTEKGKYVELRCDPISGHTALYWYRQSLGQGPEFLIYFQGTGAADDSGLPNDRFFAVRPEGSVSTLKIQRTERGDSAVYLCASSLNGGNEQFFGPGTRLTVL.

This sequence joins TRBV7-9 and TRBJ2-2; D gene ambiguous. Looked up from germline, CDR1 is SEHNR and CDR2 is FQNEAQ (reference sequence). The ends were cut back, 4 bases at V and 1 base at J, with 16 bases in the middle. The CDR3 spans 17 residues. CDR3 DNA: TGTGCCAGCAGCTCTTTGCTGGCTGTCGGGAACACCGGGGAGCTGTTTTTT. Translation: CASSSLLAVGNTGELFF.

The chain uses TRBV13 and TRBJ1-3; unclear D gene. With 0 bases removed from V and 0 bases from J, the gap between germline ends came to 6 bases. The CDR3 has 15 amino acids. Germline loops: CDR1 PRHDT, CDR2 FYEKMQ (reference sequence). CDR3 coding DNA: TGTGCCAGCAGCTTAGGAAGGTTCTCTGGAAACACCATATATTTT. It codes for CASSLGRFSGNTIYF.

The chain has TRBV7-2 and TRBJ2-5; 13 bases line up with TRBD2. Germline CDR1 SGHTA, CDR2 FQGNSA. CDR3 length equals 19 residues. V lost 6 bases to trimming and J lost 3 bases; unmatched junction nucleotides: 16. The CDR3 reads CASSSWAWTSGSWEETQYF. CDR3 nucleotide sequence: TGTGCCAGCAGTTCGTGGGCTTGGACTAGCGGGAGCTGGGAAGAGACCCAGTACTTC. Combining the CDR3 with reference TRBV7-2 and TRBJ2-5 gives the whole variable domain GAGVSQSPSNKVTEKGKDVELRCDPISGHTALYWYRQSLGQGLEFLIYFQGNSAPDKSGLPSDRFSAERTGGSVSTLTIQRTQQEDSAVYLCASSSWAWTSGSWEETQYFGPGTRLLVL.

The chain links TRBV5-4 to TRBJ1-5, with D perhaps TRBD1 (5 bases). The CDR3 length is 15 residues. CDR1 is SGHNT, CDR2 YYREEE, per germline (reference sequence). With 4 bases removed from V and 7 bases from J, the gap between germline ends came to 18 bases. This chain's CDR3 is CASSDWGSPSQPQHF. The CDR3, as DNA: TGTGCCAGCAGCGATTGGGGGAGCCCTAGCCAGCCCCAGCATTTT. Full variable domain (remainder filled in from reference TRBV5-4 and TRBJ1-5): ETGVTQSPTHLIKTRGQQVTLRCSSQSGHNTVSWYQQALGQGPQFIFQYYREEENGRGNFPPRFSGLQFPNYSSELNVNALELDDSALYLCASSDWGSPSQPQHFGDGTRLSIL.

The chain links TRBV19 to TRBJ1-1; TRBD1 aligns across 8 bases. Unmatched junction bases numbered 9, after V lost 5 bases and J lost 4 bases. Germline values: CDR1 LNHDA, CDR2 SQIVND (reference sequence). The CDR3 contains 15 residues. CDR3 loop: CASSPDRGLFTEAFF. DNA of the CDR3: TGTGCCAGTAGTCCAGACAGGGGCCTTTTCACTGAAGCTTTCTTT. The full variable domain, rest sourced from reference TRBV19 and TRBJ1-1, is DGGITQSPKYLFRKEGQNVTLSCEQNLNHDAMYWYRQDPGQGLRLIYYSQIVNDFQKGDIAEGYSVSREKKESFPLTVTSAQKNPTAFYLCASSPDRGLFTEAFFGQGTRLTVV.

With regard to this clone: Other nucleotide sequences from this sample produce the same CDR3. This rearrangement joins TRBV19 to TRBJ2-1, with 12 bases matching TRBD2. Per the germline V gene, CDR1 is LNHDA and CDR2 is SQIVND (reference sequence). The V segment lost 3 bases and the J segment 7 bases; nucleotides outside the gene matches: 4. This CDR3 spans 15 amino acids. The CDR3 coding sequence is TGTGCCAGTAGTATCGGGCTAGCGGGAGGGAATGAGCAGTTCTTC. This codes for CASSIGLAGGNEQFF.

V and J are TRBV27 and TRBJ2-2; D tentatively reads TRBD1 or TRBD2 (6 bases each). The CDR3 consists of 14 residues. V gave up 2 bases and J gave up 4 bases, with 8 bases separating them. The germline gives CDR1 MNHEY, CDR2 SMNVEV (reference sequence). CDR3 sequence (DNA): TGTGCCAGCAGTTTAGGAGGGGGCACCGGGGAGCTGTTTTTT. It codes for CASSLGGGTGELFF.

The V call is TRBV5-5, the J call TRBJ2-7; D is ambiguous. This CDR3 comprises 17 residues. The ends were cut back, 0 bases at V and 4 bases at J, with 20 bases in the middle. The germline V gene encodes CDR1 SGHKS and CDR2 YYEKEE (reference sequence). This chain's CDR3 is CASSLGVLRAPQYEQYF. CDR3 in DNA: TGTGCCAGCAGCTTGGGGGTTCTCCGGGCCCCCCAATACGAGCAGTACTTC.

The chain combines TRBV13 with TRBJ2-5; D ambiguous. The assigned J gene may be wrong: the sequence end matches TRBJ2-7 better. The germline V gene has CDR1 PRHDT and CDR2 FYEKMQ (reference sequence). The CDR3 covers 14 residues. CDR3 sequence reads: CASSLGPVTYEQYF. DNA of the CDR3: TGTGCCAGCAGCTTAGGACCAGTCACCTACGAGCAGTACTTC.

This clone has a handful of counts. The rearrangement links TRBV7-8 to TRBJ1-2; the D gene is possibly TRBD1 (6 bases). This CDR3 spans 15 amino acids. Germline V lookup: CDR1 SGHVS, CDR2 FQNEAQ. V lost 0 bases, J lost 4 bases, and 12 bases lay in between. The CDR3 protein is CASSLALARGYGYTF. In DNA, the CDR3 is TGTGCCAGCAGCTTAGCGCTAGCCAGGGGCTATGGCTACACCTTC.

The chain couples TRBV2 to TRBJ1-5; possible D gene TRBD1, 5 bases. Trimming removed 2 bases at V and 3 bases at J, with 11 bases between. CDR1 is SNHLY, CDR2 FYNNEI, per germline. The CDR3 spans 15 residues. CDR3 amino acids: CASSELGGVNQPQHF. The CDR3 DNA is TGTGCCAGCAGTGAATTGGGGGGGGTCAATCAGCCCCAGCATTTT.

This chain uses TRBV30 with TRBJ1-2, with D unresolved. The germline V and J ends were trimmed by 2 bases and 0 bases, with 7 bases remaining between them. The CDR3 has 13 amino acids. Germline-derived CDR1 and CDR2 are GTSNPN and SVGIG (reference sequence). This chain's CDR3 is CAWSYVTNYGYTF. Written as DNA, the CDR3 is TGTGCCTGGAGTTATGTTACTAACTATGGCTACACCTTC. Full variable domain (rest looked up from reference TRBV30 and TRBJ1-2): SQTIHQWPATLVQPVGSPLSLECTVEGTSNPNLYWYRQAAGRGLQLLFYSVGIGQISSEVPQNLSASRPQDRQFILSSKKLLLSDSGFYLCAWSYVTNYGYTFGSGTRLTVV.

The chain combines TRBV5-1 with TRBJ1-5; TRBD1 matches at 7 bases. The trim removed 3 bases at V and 8 bases at J, leaving 8 bases unmatched. The CDR3 runs 14 residues. The germline gives CDR1 SGHRS, CDR2 YFSETQ. This chain's CDR3 is CASSSRDRLKPQHF. CDR3 DNA: TGCGCCAGCAGCTCCCGGGACAGACTCAAGCCCCAGCATTTT.

The chain carries TRBV30 and TRBJ2-7; D perhaps matches TRBD1 (6 bases). CDR1 and CDR2 from the germline V gene are GTSNPN and SVGIG (reference sequence). CDR3 length equals 15 residues. Trimming shortened V by 0 bases and J by 6 bases, and 18 bases separated the two germline ends. The DNA of the CDR3 is TGTGCCTGGAGTGTAGGGCAGGGGAGTCGGGGCGAGCAGTACTTC. It yields the protein CAWSVGQGSRGEQYF.

The chain is built from TRBV19 and TRBJ2-1; 8 positions match TRBD1. V lost 3 bases and J lost 8; bases outside the gene matches: 9. Germline CDR1 and CDR2: LNHDA and SQIVND (reference sequence). The CDR3 contains 15 residues. CDR3 loop: CASSIGQGPRDEQFF. In nucleotides, the CDR3 is TGTGCCAGTAGTATTGGACAGGGCCCCCGGGATGAGCAGTTCTTC.

The chain employs TRBV4-1 and TRBJ1-1; TRBD1 might be the D (6 bases). The length of the CDR3 is 14 residues. V was pared by 4 bases and J by 4 bases, with 13 bases between. Germline values: CDR1 MGHRA, CDR2 YSYEKL. The CDR3 bases are TGCGCCAGCAGCCTCGGGGGGGCGAGCACTGAAGCTTTCTTT. It codes for CASSLGGASTEAFF.

V gene TRBV7-6 combines with J gene TRBJ2-3, with unresolved D. Germline V gene lookup returns CDR1 SGHVS and CDR2 FNYEAQ. Between the trimmed V and J ends, which lost 1 base and 3 bases, there was a span of 5 bases. This CDR3 region has 13 residues. CDR3 in amino acids: CASSLETTDTQYF. The CDR3 bases are TGTGCCAGCAGCTTAGAAACGACAGATACGCAGTATTTT.

The gene calls are TRBV7-9 and TRBJ2-2; 10 nucleotides match TRBD2. Germline CDR1 reads SEHNR; CDR2 reads FQNEAQ (reference sequence). The CDR3 has 14 amino acids. Unmatched junction bases numbered 1, after V lost 8 bases and J lost 1 base. The CDR3 loop reads CASPSGGNTGELFF. CDR3 nucleotides: TGTGCCAGCCCTAGCGGGGGGAACACCGGGGAGCTGTTTTTT.